The source of this TCR beta chain is a study of blood T cell repertoires in COVID-19. Study at large: T cells, B-cell-depleted T cells, or PBMCs provided the cDNA or gDNA that served as material.

This clone is a singleton in its sample. How the authors handled the data: Reference gene primer amplification gave estimated nucleated cell counts. Data came from immunoSEQ multiplex PCR; TCRdb stores just in-frame clones and leaves some out. That table supplies the V and J calls and clone size; D and trimming were determined from the DNA. The sample contains approximately 120,000 clones, around three quarters of which appear only once. The CDR3 contains 16 residues. V was clipped by 3 bases and J by 6 bases; unmatched bases: 13. Germline V gene sequence: CDR1 SGDLS, CDR2 YYNGEE. The clonotype comes from a human donor in a cohort sampled during active COVID-19. The rearrangement uses TRBV9 and TRBJ2-3; 7 bases fit TRBD2. Sequenced sample: peripheral blood. CDR3 loop: CASSAGGGGGLDTQYF. The CDR3 coding sequence is TGTGCCAGCAGCGCGGGCGGGGGAGGAGGATTGGATACGCAGTATTTT.